This T cell receptor beta chain was found in a study of technical replicates of blood from a handful of donors. Using immunoSEQ multiplex PCR, the repertoire was profiled, and TCRdb retains in-frame clones only, with some absent. In the table there are roughly 70,000 clones, approximately 94% of which are singletons. Germline V lookup: CDR1 LNHDA, CDR2 SQIVND (reference sequence). Deletions cut 8 bases from V and 2 bases from J, with 13 bases between. This CDR3 is 14 amino acids long. V gene TRBV19 combines with J gene TRBJ1-3; no firm D call. This TCR derives from a human donor in good health. What was sequenced was T cells isolated from PBMCs. CDR3 DNA sequence: TGTGCCAGTGTTCGAGGATCTACTGGAAACACCATATATTTT. Translated: CASVRGSTGNTIYF.